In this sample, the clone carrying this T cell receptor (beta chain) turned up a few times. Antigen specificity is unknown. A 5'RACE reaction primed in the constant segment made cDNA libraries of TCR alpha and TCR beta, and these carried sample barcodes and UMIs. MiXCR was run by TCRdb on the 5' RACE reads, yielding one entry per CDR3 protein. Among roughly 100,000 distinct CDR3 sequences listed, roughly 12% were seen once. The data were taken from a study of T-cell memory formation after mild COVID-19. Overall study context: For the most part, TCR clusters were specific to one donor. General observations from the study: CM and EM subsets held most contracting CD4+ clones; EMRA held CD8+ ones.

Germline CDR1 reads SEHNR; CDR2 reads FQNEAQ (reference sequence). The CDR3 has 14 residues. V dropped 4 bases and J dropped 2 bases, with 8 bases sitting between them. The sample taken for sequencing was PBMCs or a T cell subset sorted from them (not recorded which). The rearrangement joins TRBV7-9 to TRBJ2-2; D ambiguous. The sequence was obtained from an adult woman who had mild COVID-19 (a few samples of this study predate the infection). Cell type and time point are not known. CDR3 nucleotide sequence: TGTGCCAGCAGCTCCTTTGTTAACACCGGGGAGCTGTTTTTT. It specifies CASSSFVNTGELFF.